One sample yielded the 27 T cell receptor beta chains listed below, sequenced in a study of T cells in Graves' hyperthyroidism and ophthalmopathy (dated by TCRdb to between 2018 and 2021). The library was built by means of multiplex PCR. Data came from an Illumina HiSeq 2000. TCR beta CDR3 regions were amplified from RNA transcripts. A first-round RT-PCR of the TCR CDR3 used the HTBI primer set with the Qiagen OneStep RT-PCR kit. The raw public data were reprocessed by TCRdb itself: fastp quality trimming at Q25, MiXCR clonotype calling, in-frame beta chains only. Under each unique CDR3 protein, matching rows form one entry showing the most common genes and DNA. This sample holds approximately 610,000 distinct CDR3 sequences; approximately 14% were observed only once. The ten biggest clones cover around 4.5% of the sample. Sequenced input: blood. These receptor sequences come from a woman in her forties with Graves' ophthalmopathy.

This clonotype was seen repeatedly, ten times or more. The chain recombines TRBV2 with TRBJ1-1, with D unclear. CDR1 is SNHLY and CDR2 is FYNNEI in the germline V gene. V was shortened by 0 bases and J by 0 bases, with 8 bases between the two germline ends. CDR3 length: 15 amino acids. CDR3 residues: CASSEAGYMNTEAFF. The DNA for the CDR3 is TGTGCCAGCAGTGAAGCGGGATACATGAACACTGAAGCTTTCTTT.

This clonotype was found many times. The DNA for the CDR3 is TGTGCCAGCAGCCCTCCTGACAGGGGGAACGGCTACACCTTC. This translates into CASSPPDRGNGYTF. The chain combines TRBV28 with TRBJ1-2, with 9 bases that match TRBD1. This CDR3 is built from 14 residues. From germline, CDR1 is MDHEN and CDR2 SYDVKM. Losses at the gene ends were 6 bases for V and 8 bases for J; bases not matched to a gene: 10.

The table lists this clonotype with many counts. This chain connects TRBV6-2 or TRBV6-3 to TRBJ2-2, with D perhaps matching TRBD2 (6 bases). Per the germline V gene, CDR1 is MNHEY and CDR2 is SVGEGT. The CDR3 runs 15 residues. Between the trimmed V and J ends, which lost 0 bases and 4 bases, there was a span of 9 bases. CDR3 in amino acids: CASSYSWDFTGELFF. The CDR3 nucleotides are TGTGCCAGCAGTTACTCTTGGGACTTCACCGGGGAGCTGTTTTTT.

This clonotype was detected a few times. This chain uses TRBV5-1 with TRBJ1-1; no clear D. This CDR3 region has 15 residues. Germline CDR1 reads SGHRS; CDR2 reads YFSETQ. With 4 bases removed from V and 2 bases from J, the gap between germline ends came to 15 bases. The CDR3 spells CASSNINPGNTEAFF. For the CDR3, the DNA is TGCGCCAGCAGCAACATCAATCCAGGTAACACTGAAGCTTTCTTT.

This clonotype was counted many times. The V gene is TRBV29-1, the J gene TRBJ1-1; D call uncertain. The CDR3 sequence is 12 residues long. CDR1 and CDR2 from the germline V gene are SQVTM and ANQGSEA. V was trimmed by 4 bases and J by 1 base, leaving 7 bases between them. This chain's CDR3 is CSVVRENTEAFF. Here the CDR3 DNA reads TGCAGCGTTGTACGCGAGAACACTGAAGCTTTCTTT. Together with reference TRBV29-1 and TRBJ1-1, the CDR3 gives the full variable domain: SAVISQKPSRDICQRGTSLTIQCQVDSQVTMMFWYRQQPGQSLTLIATANQGSEATYESGFVIDKFPISRPNLTFSTLTVSNMSPEDSSIYLCSVVRENTEAFFGQGTRLTVV.

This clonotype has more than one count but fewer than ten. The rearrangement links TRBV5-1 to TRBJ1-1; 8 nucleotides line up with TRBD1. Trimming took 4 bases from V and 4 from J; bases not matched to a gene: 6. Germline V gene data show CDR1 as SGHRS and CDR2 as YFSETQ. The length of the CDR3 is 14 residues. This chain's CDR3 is CASSATGGSTEAFF. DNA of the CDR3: TGCGCCAGCAGCGCCACAGGGGGTAGCACTGAAGCTTTCTTT.

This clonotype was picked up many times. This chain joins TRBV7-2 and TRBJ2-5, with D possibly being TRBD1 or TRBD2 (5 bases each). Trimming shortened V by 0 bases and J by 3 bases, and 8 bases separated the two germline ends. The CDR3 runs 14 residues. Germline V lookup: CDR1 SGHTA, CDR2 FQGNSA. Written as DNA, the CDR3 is TGTGCCAGCAGCTTAGCGGGGCGGGAAGAGACCCAGTACTTC. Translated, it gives CASSLAGREETQYF.

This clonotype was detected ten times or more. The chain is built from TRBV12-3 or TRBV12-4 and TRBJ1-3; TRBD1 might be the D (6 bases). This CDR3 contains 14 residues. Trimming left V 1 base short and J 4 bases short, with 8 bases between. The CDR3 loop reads CASSLVDRGNTIYF. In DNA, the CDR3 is TGTGCCAGCAGTTTAGTGGACAGAGGAAACACCATATATTTT.

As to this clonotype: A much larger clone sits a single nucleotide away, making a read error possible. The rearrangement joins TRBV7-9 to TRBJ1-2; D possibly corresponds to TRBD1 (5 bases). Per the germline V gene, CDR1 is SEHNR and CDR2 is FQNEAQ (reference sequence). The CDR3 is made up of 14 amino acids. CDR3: CASSQGTDNYVYTF. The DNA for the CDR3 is TGTGCCAGCAGTCAAGGGACGGATAACTATGTCTACACCTTC.

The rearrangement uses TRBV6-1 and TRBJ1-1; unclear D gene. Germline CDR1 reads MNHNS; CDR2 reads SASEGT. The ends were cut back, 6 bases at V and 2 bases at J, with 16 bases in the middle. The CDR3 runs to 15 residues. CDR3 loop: CASRAHYSINTEAFF. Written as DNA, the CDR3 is TGTGCCAGCAGAGCCCATTATTCAATTAACACTGAAGCTTTCTTT.

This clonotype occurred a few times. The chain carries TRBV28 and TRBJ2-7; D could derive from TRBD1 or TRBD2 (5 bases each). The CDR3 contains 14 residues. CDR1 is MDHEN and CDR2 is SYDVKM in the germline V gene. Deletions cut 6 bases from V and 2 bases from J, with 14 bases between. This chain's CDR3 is CASRPRGPAYEQYF. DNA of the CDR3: TGTGCCAGCAGGCCGAGGGGCCCAGCCTACGAGCAGTACTTC.

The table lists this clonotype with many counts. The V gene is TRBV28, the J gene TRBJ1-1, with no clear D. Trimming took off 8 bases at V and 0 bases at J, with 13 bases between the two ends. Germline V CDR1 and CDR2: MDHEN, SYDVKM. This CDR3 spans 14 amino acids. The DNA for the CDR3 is TGTGCCAGCGACGATGCACAGCTGAACACTGAAGCTTTCTTT. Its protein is CASDDAQLNTEAFF.

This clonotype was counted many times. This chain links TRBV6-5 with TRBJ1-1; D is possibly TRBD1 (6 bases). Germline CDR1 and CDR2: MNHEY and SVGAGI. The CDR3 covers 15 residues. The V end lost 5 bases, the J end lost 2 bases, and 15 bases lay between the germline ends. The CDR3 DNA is TGTGCCAGCAGTCCGAGACAGGAAGTTAACACTGAAGCTTTCTTT. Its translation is CASSPRQEVNTEAFF.

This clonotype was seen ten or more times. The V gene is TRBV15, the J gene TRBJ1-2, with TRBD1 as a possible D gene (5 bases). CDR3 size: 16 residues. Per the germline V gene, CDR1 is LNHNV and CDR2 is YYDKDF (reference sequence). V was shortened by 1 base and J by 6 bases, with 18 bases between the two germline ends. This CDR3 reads CATSRALGTHGNGYTF. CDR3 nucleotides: TGTGCCACCAGCAGAGCCCTCGGGACTCATGGCAATGGCTACACCTTC.

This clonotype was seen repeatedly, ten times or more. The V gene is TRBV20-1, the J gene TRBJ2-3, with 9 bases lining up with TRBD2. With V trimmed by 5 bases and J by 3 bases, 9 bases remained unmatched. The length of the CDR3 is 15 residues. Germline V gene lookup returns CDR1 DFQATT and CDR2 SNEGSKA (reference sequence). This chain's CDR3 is CSAGNSGSLTDTQYF. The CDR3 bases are TGCAGTGCTGGGAATAGCGGGAGTTTGACAGATACGCAGTATTTT.

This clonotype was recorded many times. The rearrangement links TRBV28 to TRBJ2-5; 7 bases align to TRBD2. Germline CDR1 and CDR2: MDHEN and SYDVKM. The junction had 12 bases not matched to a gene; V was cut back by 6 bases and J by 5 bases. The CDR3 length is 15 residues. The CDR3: CASSKSGNPPETQYF. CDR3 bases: TGTGCCAGCAGCAAGAGCGGGAACCCCCCGGAGACCCAGTACTTC.

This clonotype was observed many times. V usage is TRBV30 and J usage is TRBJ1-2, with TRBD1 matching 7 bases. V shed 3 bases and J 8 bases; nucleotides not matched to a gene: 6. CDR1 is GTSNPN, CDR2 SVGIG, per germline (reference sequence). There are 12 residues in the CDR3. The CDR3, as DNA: TGTGCCTGGAGGAAGGACAGGCCGGGCTACACCTTC. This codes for CAWRKDRPGYTF.

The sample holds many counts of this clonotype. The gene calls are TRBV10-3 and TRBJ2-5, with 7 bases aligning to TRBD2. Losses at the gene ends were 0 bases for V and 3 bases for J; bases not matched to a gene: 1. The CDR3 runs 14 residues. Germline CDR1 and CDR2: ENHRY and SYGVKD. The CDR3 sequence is CAISESLAEETQYF. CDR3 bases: TGTGCCATCAGTGAGTCCCTAGCGGAAGAGACCCAGTACTTC.

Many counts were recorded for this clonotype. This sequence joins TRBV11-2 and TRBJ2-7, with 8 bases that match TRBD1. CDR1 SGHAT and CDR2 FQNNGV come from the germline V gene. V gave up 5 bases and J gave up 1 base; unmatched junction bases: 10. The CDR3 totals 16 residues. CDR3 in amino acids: CASSLTGGDGSYEQYF. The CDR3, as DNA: TGTGCCAGCAGCCTAACAGGGGGAGACGGGTCCTACGAGCAGTACTTC.

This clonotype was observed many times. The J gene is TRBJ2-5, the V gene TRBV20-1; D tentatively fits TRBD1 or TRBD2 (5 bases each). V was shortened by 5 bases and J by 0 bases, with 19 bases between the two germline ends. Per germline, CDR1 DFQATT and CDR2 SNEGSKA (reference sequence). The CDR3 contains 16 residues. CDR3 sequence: CSAEISQGRYQETQYF. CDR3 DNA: TGCAGTGCTGAAATATCCCAGGGACGGTACCAAGAGACCCAGTACTTC.

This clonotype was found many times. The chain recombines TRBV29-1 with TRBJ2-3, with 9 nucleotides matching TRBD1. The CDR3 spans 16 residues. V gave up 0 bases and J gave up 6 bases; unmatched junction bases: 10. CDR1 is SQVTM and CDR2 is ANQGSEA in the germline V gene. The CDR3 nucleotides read TGCAGCGTTGAAGACTCCGGGACAGGGTTTGGGGATACGCAGTATTTT. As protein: CSVEDSGTGFGDTQYF.

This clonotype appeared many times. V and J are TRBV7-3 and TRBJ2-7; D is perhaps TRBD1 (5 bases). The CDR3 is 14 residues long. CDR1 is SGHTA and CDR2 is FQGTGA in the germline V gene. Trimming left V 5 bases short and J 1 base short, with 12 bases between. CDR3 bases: TGTGCCAGCAGCCCGACAGTCGGATCCTACGAGCAGTACTTC. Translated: CASSPTVGSYEQYF. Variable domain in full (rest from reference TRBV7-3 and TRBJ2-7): GAGVSQTPSNKVTEKGKYVELRCDPISGHTALYWYRQSLGQGPEFLIYFQGTGAADDSGLPNDRFFAVRPEGSVSTLKIQRTERGDSAVYLCASSPTVGSYEQYFGPGTRLTVT.

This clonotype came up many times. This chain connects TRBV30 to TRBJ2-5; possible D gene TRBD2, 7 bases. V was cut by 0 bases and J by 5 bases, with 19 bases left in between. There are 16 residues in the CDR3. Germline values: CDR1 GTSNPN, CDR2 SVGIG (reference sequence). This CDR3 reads CAWSVDKGGGVETQYF. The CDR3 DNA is TGTGCCTGGAGTGTTGACAAGGGGGGGGGCGTGGAGACCCAGTACTTC.

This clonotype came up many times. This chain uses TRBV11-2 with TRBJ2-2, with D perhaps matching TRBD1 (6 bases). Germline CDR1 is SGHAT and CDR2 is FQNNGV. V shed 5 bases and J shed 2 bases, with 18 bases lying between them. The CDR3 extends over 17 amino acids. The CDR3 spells CASSKIKGQINTGELFF. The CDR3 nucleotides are TGTGCCAGCAGCAAGATAAAAGGACAGATTAACACCGGGGAGCTGTTTTTT.

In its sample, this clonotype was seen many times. CDR3 loop: CASSLATGGNTIYF. The CDR3 bases are TGTGCCAGCAGTTTAGCGACCGGCGGAAACACCATATATTTT. The chain joins TRBV12-3 or TRBV12-4 to TRBJ1-3; D is undetermined. Trimming pared 0 bases from V and 4 bases from J, leaving 7 bases between. The CDR3 has 14 residues.

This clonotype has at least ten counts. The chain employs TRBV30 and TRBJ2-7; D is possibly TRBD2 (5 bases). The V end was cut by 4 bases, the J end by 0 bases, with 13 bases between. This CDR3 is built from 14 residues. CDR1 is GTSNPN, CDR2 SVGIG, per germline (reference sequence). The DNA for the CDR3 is TGTGCCTGGAATGGACGGGGAAGCTCCTACGAGCAGTACTTC. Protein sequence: CAWNGRGSSYEQYF.

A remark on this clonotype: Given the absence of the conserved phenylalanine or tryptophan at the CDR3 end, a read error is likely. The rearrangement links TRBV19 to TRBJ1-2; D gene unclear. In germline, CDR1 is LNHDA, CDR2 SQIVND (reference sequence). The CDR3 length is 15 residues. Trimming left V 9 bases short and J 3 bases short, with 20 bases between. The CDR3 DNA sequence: TGTGCCAGCCGAAGGACGGGCAATTTAGACTATGGCTACACCTCC. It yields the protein CASRRTGNLDYGYTS.